Given below is one T cell receptor (beta chain) in context. CDR1 and CDR2 (germline): SGHTA, FQGNSA. The CDR3 is 14 residues long. With 3 bases clipped from V and 7 bases from J, the junction kept 5 bases outside the gene matches. This sample is drawn from a study of T cell changes during pregnancy in multiple sclerosis. Profiled with immunoSEQ multiplex PCR; TCRdb holds only in-frame clones, not every one. The sample carries 45,000 to 60,000 clones, about 91% recorded once. The receptor was isolated from a female donor in good health, enrolled as a control in a pregnancy study. Sample: peripheral blood, taken after pregnancy. The chain uses TRBV7-2 and TRBJ2-7, with 11 bases identical to TRBD1. In nucleotides, the CDR3 is TGTGCCAGCAGCTTCGGACAGGGGGCGCTGGAGCAGTACTTC. This sequence encodes CASSFGQGALEQYF.